Below are 25 T cell receptor beta chains sequenced from a single sample in a study of blood T cells in healthy people across ages. Primers used in a second PCR of roughly 7 to 11 cycles were a sample-barcoded 5' primer and a J-beta primer mix. TCRdb analysed the 5' RACE reads with MiXCR anew, one entry per CDR3 protein. The repertoire holds fewer than 900,000 distinct CDR3 sequences, with roughly 44% as singletons. Sequenced material: blood. These receptors originate from a woman aged 60 to 75 in good health.

The chain recombines TRBV25-1 with TRBJ1-1; no clear D gene. The CDR3 spans 17 residues. CDR1 is MGHDK, CDR2 SYGVNS, per germline. Trimming removed 1 base at V and 2 bases at J, with 17 bases between. In DNA, the CDR3 is TGTGCCAGCAGTGAATTTGCGACCAGTACACGAAACACTGAAGCTTTCTTT. This encodes CASSEFATSTRNTEAFF.

The chain couples TRBV6-6 to TRBJ2-7, with D uncertain. This CDR3 spans 13 amino acids. V lost 2 bases to trimming and J lost 6 bases, with 11 bases between them. Germline V lookup: CDR1 MNHNY, CDR2 SVGAGI (reference sequence). This chain's CDR3 is CASSYDPVREQYF. Written as DNA, the CDR3 is TGTGCCAGCAGTTACGATCCAGTCCGCGAGCAGTACTTC.

The V and J genes are TRBV20-1 and TRBJ2-1; 8 bases agree with TRBD1. The junction had 18 bases not matched to a gene; V was cut back by 4 bases and J by 10 bases. This CDR3 has 16 amino acids. Germline values: CDR1 DFQATT, CDR2 SNEGSKA (reference sequence). CDR3 in amino acids: CSAKGGTGGQVREQFF. The CDR3 DNA reads TGCAGTGCTAAGGGGGGAACAGGGGGTCAGGTTCGGGAGCAGTTCTTC.

V gene TRBV12-3 or TRBV12-4 combines with J gene TRBJ1-5; the D gene is possibly TRBD1 (6 bases). This CDR3 has 15 amino acids. Trimming took off 5 bases at V and 4 bases at J, with 15 bases between the two ends. This chain's CDR3 is CASSEDRRGNQPQHF. The CDR3 DNA reads TGTGCCAGCAGTGAAGACAGGCGGGGGAATCAGCCCCAGCATTTT.

The chain carries TRBV5-1 and TRBJ1-2; TRBD1 is a possible D gene (5 bases). There are 14 residues in the CDR3. V was trimmed by 3 bases and J by 1 base, leaving 10 bases between them. Germline CDR1 is SGHRS and CDR2 is YFSETQ. For the CDR3, the DNA is TGCGCCAGCAGCTCCCTGGGGGGTAACTATGGCTACACCTTC. Translation gives CASSSLGGNYGYTF.

This chain uses TRBV7-9 with TRBJ1-1; 8 nucleotides align to TRBD1. Germline V gene data show CDR1 as SEHNR and CDR2 as FQNEAQ (reference sequence). This CDR3 region has 15 residues. With V trimmed by 5 bases and J by 3 bases, 8 bases remained unmatched. The chain's CDR3 is CASSPGQGFDTEAFF. The CDR3 bases are TGTGCCAGCAGCCCAGGACAGGGCTTTGACACTGAAGCTTTCTTT.

The rearrangement joins TRBV20-1 to TRBJ2-4, with 12 bases aligning to TRBD2. The CDR3 runs to 12 residues. Germline V lookup: CDR1 DFQATT, CDR2 SNEGSKA (reference sequence). Germline trimming cut 3 bases from V and 12 bases from J; bases unmatched to any gene: 3. The CDR3 bases are TGCAGTGCTAGTCGACTAGCGGGGGATCAGTACTTC. Translated: CSASRLAGDQYF.

This clonotype appeared many times. The rearrangement uses TRBV6-2 or TRBV6-3 and TRBJ2-3; possible D gene TRBD1, 6 bases. The V end lost 6 bases, the J end lost 2 bases, and 9 bases lay between the germline ends. The CDR3 loop spans 13 amino acids. Germline V lookup: CDR1 MNHEY, CDR2 SVGEGT. As DNA, the CDR3 is TGTGCCAGCAGAGGGACACCCACAGATACGCAGTATTTT. Encoded protein: CASRGTPTDTQYF.

This clonotype was observed a handful of times. This chain links TRBV28 with TRBJ2-3; D uncertain. Germline CDR1 is MDHEN and CDR2 is SYDVKM. The CDR3 consists of 13 residues. The V end was cut by 5 bases, the J end by 7 bases, with 13 bases between. In DNA, the CDR3 is TGTGCCAGCAGTCCAGTCGTGGGATATACGCAGTATTTT. The encoded protein is CASSPVVGYTQYF.

The chain is built from TRBV20-1 and TRBJ2-1, with 11 bases matching TRBD2. The CDR3 contains 15 residues. Germline CDR1 DFQATT, CDR2 SNEGSKA (reference sequence). The V and J ends lost 6 bases and 2 bases, in that order; junction bases with no gene match: 6. CDR3 loop: CSAQSTSGTYNEQFF. The CDR3 nucleotides read TGCAGTGCCCAATCGACTAGCGGGACCTACAATGAGCAGTTCTTC.

In its sample, this clonotype was seen a few times. This rearrangement joins TRBV2 to TRBJ2-3, with a tentative D call TRBD2 (6 bases). Trimming shortened V by 7 bases and J by 1 base, and 18 bases separated the two germline ends. The CDR3 sequence is 16 residues long. The germline V gene has CDR1 SNHLY and CDR2 FYNNEI. The DNA of the CDR3 is TGTGCCAGCAACTCCGTAACGCGGGGAGGCACAGATACGCAGTATTTT. It translates to CASNSVTRGGTDTQYF. Together with reference TRBV2 and TRBJ2-3, the CDR3 gives the full variable domain: EPEVTQTPSHQVTQMGQEVILRCVPISNHLYFYWYRQILGQKVEFLVSFYNNEISEKSEIFDDQFSVERPDGSNFTLKIRSTKLEDSAMYFCASNSVTRGGTDTQYFGPGTRLTVL.

J is TRBJ2-5 and V is TRBV3-1, with 7 nucleotides matching TRBD1. The germline V gene encodes CDR1 LGHDT and CDR2 YNNKEL (reference sequence). After removal of 6 bases from V and 11 bases from J, the junction contained 18 bases not matched to a gene. This CDR3 comprises 15 residues. The CDR3 nucleotides read TGTGCCAGCAGGAGAGGGGGCGCCTATGACAATGAGCAGTACTTC. Residues: CASRRGGAYDNEQYF.

J is TRBJ2-5 and V is TRBV28; maybe TRBD1 (8 bases). CDR1 and CDR2 (germline): MDHEN, SYDVKM. The V gene lost 8 bases and the J gene lost 4 bases, with 17 bases spanning the gap. CDR3 length: 14 amino acids. CDR3 bases: TGTGCCAGCGGCCGTACAGGGGGGGCAGAGACCCAGTACTTC. Encoded protein: CASGRTGGAETQYF. The full variable domain, in which reference TRBV28 and TRBJ2-5 provide the parts outside the CDR3, is DVKVTQSSRYLVKRTGEKVFLECVQDMDHENMFWYRQDPGLGLRLIYFSYDVKMKEKGDIPEGYSVSREKKERFSLILESASTNQTSMYLCASGRTGGAETQYFGPGTRLLVL.

The chain combines TRBV28 with TRBJ2-1, with 8 bases that match TRBD1. This CDR3 is 18 amino acids long. CDR1 and CDR2 from the germline V gene are MDHEN and SYDVKM. Germline trimming cut 4 bases from V and 10 bases from J; bases unmatched to any gene: 21. In DNA, the CDR3 is TGTGCCAGCAGTTCGCCCGGACAGGGAATACTTTTTAGCTACGAGCAGTTCTTC. The encoded protein is CASSSPGQGILFSYEQFF.

The chain is built from TRBV7-6 and TRBJ2-2; a possible D gene is TRBD2 (6 bases). Deletions cut 8 bases from V and 0 bases from J, with 7 bases between. The CDR3 loop spans 13 amino acids. Germline assignment: CDR1 SGHVS and CDR2 FNYEAQ. CDR3 region: CASAGTNTGELFF. The CDR3, as DNA: TGTGCCAGCGCGGGAACGAACACCGGGGAGCTGTTTTTT.

This clonotype was counted once. The chain links TRBV3-1 to TRBJ2-5; TRBD2 matches at 9 bases. This CDR3 has 15 residues. Germline CDR1 LGHDT, CDR2 YNNKEL (reference sequence). The trim removed 3 bases at V and 2 bases at J, leaving 4 bases unmatched. The CDR3 DNA reads as TGTGCCAGCAGCCAGATAGCGGGGGTGCAAGAGACCCAGTACTTC. It translates to CASSQIAGVQETQYF.

This clonotype turned up a few times. The chain carries TRBV11-2 and TRBJ2-3, with 13 bases matching TRBD2. V trimming: 4 bases; J trimming: 0 bases; junction bases outside the gene matches: 7. The CDR3 spans 18 residues. Germline values: CDR1 SGHAT, CDR2 FQNNGV. CDR3 region: CASSSGTSGTYSTDTQYF. The CDR3 region has the DNA TGTGCCAGCAGCTCCGGGACTAGCGGGACCTATAGCACAGATACGCAGTATTTT.

Concerning this clonotype itself: With a much larger clone just one base away, this may be a read error. The J gene is TRBJ2-3, the V gene TRBV5-1; 7 bases fit TRBD2. V was clipped by 4 bases and J by 0 bases; unmatched bases: 14. The CDR3 covers 18 residues. Germline V lookup: CDR1 SGHRS, CDR2 YFSETQ. The CDR3: CASSPASGVSGSTDTQYF. CDR3 nucleotide sequence: TGCGCCAGCAGCCCCGCAAGCGGGGTGTCCGGTAGCACAGATACGCAGTATTTT.

This clonotype has only a few counts. The V call is TRBV29-1, the J call TRBJ2-3; 7 bases line up with TRBD2. V trimming: 4 bases; J trimming: 7 bases; junction bases outside the gene matches: 8. Germline values: CDR1 SQVTM, CDR2 ANQGSEA. The CDR3 totals 13 residues. The CDR3 DNA is TGCAGCGTTGCGGCGGGAGATGAAAATACGCAGTATTTT. The encoded protein is CSVAAGDENTQYF.

The J gene is TRBJ1-3, the V gene TRBV7-9; D is undetermined. The germline V and J ends were trimmed by 9 bases and 0 bases, with 9 bases remaining between them. Germline values: CDR1 SEHNR, CDR2 FQNEAQ (reference sequence). The CDR3 length is 13 residues. CDR3: CASYASSGNTIYF. CDR3 sequence (DNA): TGTGCCAGTTACGCCAGCTCTGGAAACACCATATATTTT.

The CDR3 region has the DNA TGTGCCAGCGGATCGAGCGGGAGGTACCAAGAGACCCAGTACTTC. It encodes CASGSSGRYQETQYF. The chain uses TRBV28 and TRBJ2-5; 9 bases align to TRBD2. CDR1 and CDR2 from the germline V gene are MDHEN and SYDVKM. V gave up 8 bases and J gave up 0 bases; unmatched junction bases: 7. This CDR3 comprises 15 residues. Full variable domain (outside the CDR3, taken from reference TRBV28 and TRBJ2-5): DVKVTQSSRYLVKRTGEKVFLECVQDMDHENMFWYRQDPGLGLRLIYFSYDVKMKEKGDIPEGYSVSREKKERFSLILESASTNQTSMYLCASGSSGRYQETQYFGPGTRLLVL.

This chain links TRBV2 with TRBJ2-2; D might be TRBD1 (6 bases). Germline V gene lookup returns CDR1 SNHLY and CDR2 FYNNEI. The CDR3 spans 15 residues. With 7 bases removed from V and 4 bases from J, the gap between germline ends came to 16 bases. The CDR3 DNA reads TGTGCCAGCAACATACAGGGCGGTAGCACCGGGGAGCTGTTTTTT. Translated, it gives CASNIQGGSTGELFF.

In this sample, this clonotype turned up a few times. The junction departs from germline at one end; a sequencing error may be responsible. This chain uses TRBV10-3 with TRBJ2-3, with 9 bases matching TRBD2. Germline V gene sequence: CDR1 ENHRY, CDR2 SYGVKD. This CDR3 is built from 15 residues. CDR3 DNA: TGTGCCATCAATGAGGTAGCGGGGGGCACAGATACGCAGTATTTT. This gives the protein CAINEVAGGTDTQYF.

The CDR3 DNA follows: TGCGCCAGCAGCCCGGGACTAGCGGGAGAGCCGTTCTACAATGAGCAGTTCTTC. This encodes CASSPGLAGEPFYNEQFF. This chain connects TRBV4-3 to TRBJ2-1, with 14 bases lining up with TRBD2. V was clipped by 4 bases and J by 3 bases; unmatched bases: 8. The CDR3 is made up of 18 amino acids. CDR1 LGHNA and CDR2 YSLEER come from the germline V gene.

The rearrangement joins TRBV29-1 to TRBJ1-1, with D possibly matching TRBD1 (5 bases). The CDR3 is made up of 14 amino acids. V lost 7 bases, J lost 5 bases, and 20 bases lay in between. In germline, CDR1 is SQVTM, CDR2 ANQGSEA. In DNA form, the CDR3 reads TGCAGCGCTGTGGGGGATGAGGGTTGGACTGAAGCTTTCTTT. Translated, it gives CSAVGDEGWTEAFF.